Described below is a single TCR beta chain sequence and its context. This record comes from a study of blood T cell repertoires in COVID-19. For the study at large: PBMCs, B-cell-depleted T cells, or T cells were the source of the cDNA or gDNA that made up the material.

Participants' reported clinical history set cohort assignment. Germline V gene sequence: CDR1 WSHSY, CDR2 SAAADI. Deletions cut 4 bases from V and 6 bases from J, with 19 bases between. The CDR3 runs 16 residues. Authors' methods: Amplification of reference gene primers provided the estimated nucleated cell counts. Libraries were prepared by immunoSEQ multiplex PCR; TCRdb keeps only in-frame clonotypes and omits some of them. V and J calls plus clone size are reproduced from that table; the DNA served to infer D and trimming. The data contain fewer than 250,000 clones, roughly 84% of them singletons. This clonotype originated in a man aged 30-40 years in a cohort exposed to, infected with or recovered from COVID-19 (not recorded which). The chain joins TRBV10-2 to TRBJ2-1; possibly TRBD1 for D (5 bases). The sample taken for sequencing was PBMCs or T cells enriched from blood (not recorded which). As DNA, the CDR3 is TGCGCCAGCAGTGTAGGGGTAGGTCGGTGGGGCAATGAGCAGTTCTTC. It encodes CASSVGVGRWGNEQFF.